What follows are 23 T cell receptor beta chains derived from one specimen sequenced in a study of T cell responses to AZD1222 COVID-19 vaccine. The assay was immunoSEQ multiplex PCR, and TCRdb's table has in-frame clones only and misses some. The sample lists about 130,000 clones, about 90% occurring once. Source: peripheral blood, taken on day 0 of MenACWY control vaccination. These receptors were taken from an adult in good health.

V and J are TRBV4-2 and TRBJ2-7; perhaps TRBD2 as D (6 bases). V was clipped by 4 bases and J by 2 bases, with 15 bases between them. The germline CDR1 and CDR2 sequences are LGHNA and YNFKEQ. The CDR3 has 15 residues. CDR3 DNA sequence: TGTGCCAGCAGCCCGCGACTAGTGGAGGCCTACGAGCAGTACTTC. Residues: CASSPRLVEAYEQYF.

This chain uses TRBV5-4 with TRBJ1-1, with a weak D call TRBD1 (6 bases). Trimming took 0 bases from V and 1 from J, leaving 13 bases between them. The CDR3 contains 16 residues. Per germline, CDR1 SGHNT and CDR2 YYREEE (reference sequence). CDR3 DNA: TGTGCCAGCAGCTTGGGAACCGGGACACCGAACACTGAAGCTTTCTTT. Translating it yields CASSLGTGTPNTEAFF.

The chain recombines TRBV11-3 with TRBJ2-1, with TRBD2 matching 7 bases. CDR1 and CDR2 from the germline V gene are SGHNT and YENEEA. The CDR3 is made up of 14 amino acids. V dropped 5 bases and J dropped 7; count of bases not matched to a gene: 8. CDR3 amino acids: CASSPGTNYNEQFF. The CDR3 coding sequence is TGTGCCAGCAGCCCAGGGACTAATTATAATGAGCAGTTCTTC.

CDR3 region: CASSVGLGAYEQYF. The CDR3, as DNA: TGTGCCAGCAGTGTCGGGCTAGGTGCCTACGAGCAGTACTTC. This chain connects TRBV2 to TRBJ2-7; D remains unclear. V was trimmed by 4 bases and J by 2 bases, leaving 12 bases between them. The germline V gene has CDR1 SNHLY and CDR2 FYNNEI. The CDR3 runs to 14 residues.

J is TRBJ2-7 and V is TRBV19; 12 bases fit TRBD2. The CDR3 is 18 amino acids. Germline V CDR1 and CDR2: LNHDA, SQIVND (reference sequence). V lost 5 bases and J lost 4; bases outside the gene matches: 15. CDR3 amino acids: CASSGSTRRLAGEYEQYF. DNA of the CDR3: TGTGCCAGTAGTGGGAGTACTAGACGACTAGCGGGAGAGTACGAGCAGTACTTC.

CDR3 in amino acids: CASSVEVNTEAFF. The CDR3 bases are TGTGCCAGCAGCGTAGAGGTGAACACTGAAGCTTTCTTT. The chain is built from TRBV9 and TRBJ1-1, with D unclear. The germline gives CDR1 SGDLS, CDR2 YYNGEE. V lost 0 bases to trimming and J lost 0 bases, with 3 bases between them. The CDR3 length is 13 residues.

The rearrangement uses TRBV11-2 and TRBJ2-7; weak D call: TRBD2 (6 bases). Between the trimmed V and J ends, which lost 6 bases and 3 bases, there was a span of 15 bases. Germline CDR1 is SGHAT and CDR2 is FQNNGV. There are 14 residues in the CDR3. The CDR3 DNA is TGTGCCAGCAGGGACTACAGAAAAAACTACGAGCAGTACTTC. It is translated as CASRDYRKNYEQYF. Together with reference TRBV11-2 and TRBJ2-7, the CDR3 gives the full variable domain: EAGVAQSPRYKIIEKRQSVAFWCNPISGHATLYWYQQILGQGPKLLIQFQNNGVVDDSQLPKDRFSAERLKGVDSTLKIQPAKLEDSAVYLCASRDYRKNYEQYFGPGTRLTVT.

V and J are TRBV2 and TRBJ1-6; 7 positions match TRBD1. Unmatched junction bases numbered 10, after V lost 11 bases and J lost 0 bases. The germline V gene has CDR1 SNHLY and CDR2 FYNNEI. The length of the CDR3 is 16 residues. This chain's CDR3 is CAVLRDRRSYNSPLHF. The CDR3 region has the DNA TGTGCCGTCCTCCGGGACAGACGCTCCTATAATTCACCCCTCCACTTT.

The chain carries TRBV30 and TRBJ1-5; D gene unclear. Looked up from germline, CDR1 is GTSNPN and CDR2 is SVGIG (reference sequence). This CDR3 is built from 13 residues. Trimming stripped 0 bases from V and 5 bases from J, with 8 bases between. DNA for the CDR3: TGTGCCTGGAGTGTAGGGCAAGATCAGCCCCAGCATTTT. This sequence encodes CAWSVGQDQPQHF. Filled out from reference TRBV30 and TRBJ1-5, the complete variable domain reads SQTIHQWPATLVQPVGSPLSLECTVEGTSNPNLYWYRQAAGRGLQLLFYSVGIGQISSEVPQNLSASRPQDRQFILSSKKLLLSDSGFYLCAWSVGQDQPQHFGDGTRLSIL.

V is TRBV10-2 and J is TRBJ2-7, with 7 bases lining up with TRBD2. The CDR3 length is 14 residues. Looked up from germline, CDR1 is WSHSY and CDR2 is SAAADI. The ends lost 6 bases at V and 2 bases at J; junction bases unmatched: 7. The CDR3 DNA sequence: TGCGCCAGCAGGCTCGGACTAGGAGCCTACGAGCAGTACTTC. Translating gives CASRLGLGAYEQYF.

The chain's CDR3 is CAWSGGQAEHGELFF. The CDR3 coding sequence is TGTGCCTGGAGTGGGGGACAGGCGGAACACGGGGAGCTGTTTTTT. The chain employs TRBV30 and TRBJ2-2; 8 bases agree with TRBD1. The trim removed 1 base at V and 7 bases at J, leaving 8 bases unmatched. Germline V gives CDR1 GTSNPN, CDR2 SVGIG (reference sequence). CDR3 length: 15 residues. Together with reference TRBV30 and TRBJ2-2, the CDR3 gives the full variable domain: SQTIHQWPATLVQPVGSPLSLECTVEGTSNPNLYWYRQAAGRGLQLLFYSVGIGQISSEVPQNLSASRPQDRQFILSSKKLLLSDSGFYLCAWSGGQAEHGELFFGEGSRLTVL.

The rearrangement joins TRBV28 to TRBJ1-4; weak D call: TRBD1 (6 bases). The CDR3 sequence is 13 residues long. Per germline, CDR1 MDHEN and CDR2 SYDVKM. The ends were cut back, 11 bases at V and 5 bases at J, with 15 bases in the middle. CDR3 region: CASGDGGNEKLFF. CDR3 DNA sequence: TGTGCCTCAGGGGATGGGGGCAATGAAAAACTGTTTTTT. Filled out from reference TRBV28 and TRBJ1-4, the complete variable domain reads DVKVTQSSRYLVKRTGEKVFLECVQDMDHENMFWYRQDPGLGLRLIYFSYDVKMKEKGDIPEGYSVSREKKERFSLILESASTNQTSMYLCASGDGGNEKLFFGSGTQLSVL.

The CDR3 DNA sequence: TGTGCCAGCACCTCCCGCCAGGGGGCTATACTTGGGGCCAACGTCCTGACTTTC. This translates into CASTSRQGAILGANVLTF. The V gene is TRBV27, the J gene TRBJ2-6, with 8 bases identical to TRBD1. Germline V gives CDR1 MNHEY, CDR2 SMNVEV (reference sequence). V lost 7 bases and J lost 3; bases outside the gene matches: 14. The CDR3 contains 18 residues.

V and J are TRBV5-1 and TRBJ2-7; perhaps TRBD2 as D (5 bases). Trimming took 5 bases from V and 4 from J, leaving 13 bases between them. Per the germline V gene, CDR1 is SGHRS and CDR2 is YFSETQ. The CDR3 runs to 13 residues. The DNA for the CDR3 is TGCGCCAGCAGACGGGATAAGGAATACGAGCAGTACTTC. This sequence encodes CASRRDKEYEQYF.

The chain has TRBV5-1 and TRBJ1-1, with D possibly matching TRBD1 (6 bases). From germline, CDR1 is SGHRS and CDR2 YFSETQ. V was cut by 4 bases and J by 0 bases, with 16 bases left in between. CDR3 length equals 16 residues. The CDR3 here is CASSIAGTQLNTEAFF. The CDR3 coding sequence is TGCGCCAGCAGCATTGCCGGGACACAACTGAACACTGAAGCTTTCTTT.

The chain links TRBV6-5 to TRBJ1-2; D is unclear. Trimming took off 6 bases at V and 0 bases at J, with 11 bases between the two ends. CDR3 size: 14 residues. CDR1 is MNHEY and CDR2 is SVGAGI in the germline V gene. The CDR3 DNA is TGTGCCAGCAGATCTCCCGGGGCTAACTATGGCTACACCTTC. Residues: CASRSPGANYGYTF.

V is TRBV21-1 and J is TRBJ1-4. TRBV21-1 is termed a pseudogene. CDR3 length: 18 residues. The CDR3 DNA reads as TGTGCCAGCAGCAAAGCGCTTGCGGATTTGGGTCATAATGAAAAACTGTTTTTT. It codes for CASSKALADLGHNEKLFF.

The CDR3 region has the DNA TGTGCCAGCAGCTTAACAGGGGGCCACACTGAAGCTTTCTTT. It yields the protein CASSLTGGHTEAFF. The chain has TRBV11-3 and TRBJ1-1, with 9 bases aligning to TRBD1. The CDR3 spans 14 residues. Germline V CDR1 and CDR2: SGHNT, YENEEA. V shed 2 bases, J shed 3 bases, and the junction held 1 base outside the gene matches.

This clone was seen more than once but under ten times. This chain links TRBV5-1 with TRBJ1-5; no firm D call. The CDR3 has 15 residues. V was cut by 4 bases and J by 4 bases, with 15 bases left in between. Looked up from germline, CDR1 is SGHRS and CDR2 is YFSETQ. The CDR3 protein is CASSLEGNGNQPQHF. In DNA, the CDR3 is TGCGCCAGCAGCCTTGAAGGAAACGGGAATCAGCCCCAGCATTTT.

This clone was counted once. This chain connects TRBV12-3 or TRBV12-4 to TRBJ1-2, with unresolved D. CDR3 length: 11 residues. V dropped 9 bases and J dropped 3 bases, with 8 bases sitting between them. DNA for the CDR3: TGTGCCAGTAAGAAGGACTATGGCTACACCTTC. The encoded protein is CASKKDYGYTF.

This rearrangement joins TRBV9 to TRBJ2-3; possible D gene TRBD2, 6 bases. The CDR3 extends over 17 amino acids. CDR1 is SGDLS and CDR2 is YYNGEE in the germline V gene. Deletions cut 0 bases from V and 1 base from J, with 15 bases between. The CDR3 protein is CASSVASRRGRTDTQYF. Written as DNA, the CDR3 is TGTGCCAGCAGCGTAGCCAGCAGGCGGGGTCGCACAGATACGCAGTATTTT.

The chain joins TRBV6-6 to TRBJ1-1; 10 bases agree with TRBD1. This CDR3 has 14 amino acids. Germline V lookup: CDR1 MNHNY, CDR2 SVGAGI (reference sequence). V trimming: 5 bases; J trimming: 4 bases; junction bases outside the gene matches: 4. This CDR3 reads CASSGRTGGTEAFF. CDR3 coding DNA: TGTGCCAGCAGTGGAAGGACAGGGGGCACTGAAGCTTTCTTT.

This chain uses TRBV3-1 (or the pseudogene TRBV3-2) with TRBJ2-1; 15 bases map to TRBD2. CDR1 and CDR2 from the germline V gene are LGHDT and YNNKEL (reference sequence). V lost 1 base to trimming and J lost 10 bases; unmatched junction nucleotides: 5. This CDR3 spans 16 amino acids. For the CDR3, the DNA is TGTGCCAGCAGCCAAGTCGGACTAGCGGGAGGGAGGGAGCAGTTCTTC. It yields the protein CASSQVGLAGGREQFF.